Sequencing of this T cell receptor (beta chain) was carried out in a study of blood T cell repertoires in COVID-19. Study-wide background: Researchers got acute and convalescent COVID-19 samples from the United States, Italy and Spain. The analysed material was cDNA or gDNA that came from T cells, B-cell-depleted T cells, or PBMCs.

This CDR3 is built from 16 residues. CDR1 is MGHDK, CDR2 SYGVNS, per germline. The germline V and J ends were trimmed by 6 bases and 5 bases, with 19 bases remaining between them. Here immunoSEQ multiplex PCR was the method, and the copy in TCRdb shows in-frame clones only, minus some. Of around 65,000 clones listed, over 75% were seen once; the top ten hold roughly 20%. The gene calls are TRBV25-1 and TRBJ2-2; D uncertain. Sequencing was carried out using peripheral blood. This sequence originates from a man aged 55 to 70 with acute or convalescent COVID-19. CDR3 DNA: TGTGCCAGCAGCACGAGGCACACACCGAGAACCGGGGAGCTGTTTTTT. Residues: CASSTRHTPRTGELFF.